The rows below give T cell receptor beta chains drawn from one sample of a study of shared T cell receptors in the human thymus. Some clones are missing from TCRdb's copy, which holds only in-frame ones; the method was immunoSEQ multiplex PCR. The data show some 400,000 clones, with about 95% seen just once and 0.02% held by the top ten. Sequenced input: thymocytes. These receptors originate from a human donor. The CDR3 runs from the conserved cysteine through the conserved F or W. Fields, in order: CDR3 DNA, CDR3 protein, CDR3 length, J gene, D gene, clone size, V gene. A D gene is named only where the DNA matches it firmly. Clone sizes are given selectively: once, few, many, or a class where the clone is expanded.

TGTGCCAGCAGTATCTGCGGGACTAGAGCCGCTCCAACCACCGGGGAGCTGTTTTTT,CASSICGTRAAPTTGELFF,19,TRBJ2-2,TRBD2,NA,TRBV27
TGTGCCAGCAGTCGTGACAGGGCCTTGAACACTGAAGCTTTCTTT,CASSRDRALNTEAFF,15,TRBJ1-1,TRBD1,once,TRBV5-8
TGCGCCAGCAGTTCAGGGGGTCCCTACACCGGGGAGCTGTTTTTT,CASSSGGPYTGELFF,15,TRBJ2-2,TRBD1,once,TRBV5-1
TGTGCCAGCTCTGCGGGACAGGGATTTTACGAGCAGTACTTC,CASSAGQGFYEQYF,14,TRBJ2-7,TRBD1,NA,TRBV7-9
TGTGCCAGCAGCCTTTCCCCTGGGGGAGTCAAGGGAGAGCAGTACTTC,CASSLSPGGVKGEQYF,16,TRBJ2-7,NA,NA,TRBV7-2
TGCGCCAGCAGCTTGGCCCCTACTAGCGGGAGAGGATCCTACGAGCAGTACTTC,CASSLAPTSGRGSYEQYF,18,TRBJ2-7,TRBD2,once,TRBV5-1
TGTGCCAGCAGCCCTGACAGGCGAGGGAGCTACGAGCAGTACTTC,CASSPDRRGSYEQYF,15,TRBJ2-7,NA,NA,TRBV7-2
TGCGCCAGCAGCAGGGGACAGGGGGGCGGGAGAACGTACGAGCAGTACTTC,CASSRGQGGGRTYEQYF,17,TRBJ2-7,TRBD1,NA,TRBV5-1
TGTGCCAGCACGCTATATTGGGGGGCCCCAGAGCAGTTCTTC,CASTLYWGAPEQFF,14,TRBJ2-1,NA,NA,TRBV6-4
TGTGCCAGCAGTTTATTTCCCCCGGGTAGGGGGCAGTGCGAGCAGTACTTC,CASSLFPPGRGQCEQYF,17,TRBJ2-7,TRBD1,NA,TRBV28